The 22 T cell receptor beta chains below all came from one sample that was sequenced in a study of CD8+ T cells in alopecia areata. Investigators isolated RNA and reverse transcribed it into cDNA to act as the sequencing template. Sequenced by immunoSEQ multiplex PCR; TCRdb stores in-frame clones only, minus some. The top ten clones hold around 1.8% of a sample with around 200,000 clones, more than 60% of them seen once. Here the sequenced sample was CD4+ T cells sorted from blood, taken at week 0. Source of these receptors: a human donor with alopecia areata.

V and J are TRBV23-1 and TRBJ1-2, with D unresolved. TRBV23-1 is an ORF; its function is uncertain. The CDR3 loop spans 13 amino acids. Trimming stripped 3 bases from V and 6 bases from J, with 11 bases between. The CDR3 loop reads CASSHRWGNGYTF. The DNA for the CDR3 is TGCGCCAGCAGTCACCGTTGGGGAAATGGCTACACCTTC.

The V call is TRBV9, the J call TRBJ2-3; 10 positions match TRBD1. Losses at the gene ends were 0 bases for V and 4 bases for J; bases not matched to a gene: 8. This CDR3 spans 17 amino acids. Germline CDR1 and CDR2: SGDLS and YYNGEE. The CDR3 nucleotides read TGTGCCAGCAGCGTAGAACCCGACAGGGGGCGGGCAGATACGCAGTATTTT. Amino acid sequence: CASSVEPDRGRADTQYF.

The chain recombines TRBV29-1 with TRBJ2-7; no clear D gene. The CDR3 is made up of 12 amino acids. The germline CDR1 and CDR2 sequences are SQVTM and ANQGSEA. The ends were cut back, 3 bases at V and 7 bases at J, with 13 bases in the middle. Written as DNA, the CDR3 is TGCAGCGTTGAGGTCAACCTGGGGGAGCAGTACTTC. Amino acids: CSVEVNLGEQYF.

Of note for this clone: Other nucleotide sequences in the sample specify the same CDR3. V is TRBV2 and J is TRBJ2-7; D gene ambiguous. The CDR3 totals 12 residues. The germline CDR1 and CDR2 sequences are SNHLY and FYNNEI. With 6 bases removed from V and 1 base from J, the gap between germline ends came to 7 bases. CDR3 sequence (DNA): TGTGCCAGCAGAGAGGAGTCCTACGAGCAGTACTTC. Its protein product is CASREESYEQYF. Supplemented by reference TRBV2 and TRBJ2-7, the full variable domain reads EPEVTQTPSHQVTQMGQEVILRCVPISNHLYFYWYRQILGQKVEFLVSFYNNEISEKSEIFDDQFSVERPDGSNFTLKIRSTKLEDSAMYFCASREESYEQYFGPGTRLTVT.

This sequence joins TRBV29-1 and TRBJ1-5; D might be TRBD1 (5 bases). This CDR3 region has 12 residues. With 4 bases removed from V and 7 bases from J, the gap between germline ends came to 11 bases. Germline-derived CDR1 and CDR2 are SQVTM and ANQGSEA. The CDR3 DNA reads TGCAGCGTTGGTGAGGGGACGCAGCCCCAGCATTTT. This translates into CSVGEGTQPQHF.

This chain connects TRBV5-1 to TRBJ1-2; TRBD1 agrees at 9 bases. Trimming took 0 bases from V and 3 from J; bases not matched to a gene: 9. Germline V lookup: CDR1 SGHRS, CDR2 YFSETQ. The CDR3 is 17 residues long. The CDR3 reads CASSLVGQGLQDYGYTF. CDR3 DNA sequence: TGCGCCAGCAGCTTGGTAGGACAGGGGCTTCAGGACTATGGCTACACCTTC. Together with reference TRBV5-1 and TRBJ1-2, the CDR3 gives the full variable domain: KAGVTQTPRYLIKTRGQQVTLSCSPISGHRSVSWYQQTPGQGLQFLFEYFSETQRNKGNFPGRFSGRQFSNSRSEMNVSTLELGDSALYLCASSLVGQGLQDYGYTFGSGTRLTVV.

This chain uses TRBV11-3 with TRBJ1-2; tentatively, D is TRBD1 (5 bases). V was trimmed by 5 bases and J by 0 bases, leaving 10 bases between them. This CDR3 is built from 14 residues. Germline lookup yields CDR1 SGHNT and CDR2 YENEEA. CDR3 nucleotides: TGTGCCAGCAGCACCGACAGCGCTAACTATGGCTACACCTTC. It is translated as CASSTDSANYGYTF.

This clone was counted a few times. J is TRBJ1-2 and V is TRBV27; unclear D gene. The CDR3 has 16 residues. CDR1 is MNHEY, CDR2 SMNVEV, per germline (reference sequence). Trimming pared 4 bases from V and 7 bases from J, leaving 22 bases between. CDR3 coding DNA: TGTGCCAGCAGTTCATCCGGGTGGGGTGACGAGAGTGGCTACACCTTC. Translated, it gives CASSSSGWGDESGYTF.

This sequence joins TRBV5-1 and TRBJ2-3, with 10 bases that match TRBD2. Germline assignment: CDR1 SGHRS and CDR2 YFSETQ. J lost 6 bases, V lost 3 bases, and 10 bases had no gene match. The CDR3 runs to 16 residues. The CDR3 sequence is CASSSGGTSEGDTQYF. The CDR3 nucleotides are TGCGCCAGCAGCTCGGGAGGGACTAGCGAAGGGGATACGCAGTATTTT.

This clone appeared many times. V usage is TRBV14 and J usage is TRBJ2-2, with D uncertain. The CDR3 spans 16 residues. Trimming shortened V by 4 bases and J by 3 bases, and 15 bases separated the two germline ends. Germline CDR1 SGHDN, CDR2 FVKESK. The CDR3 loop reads CASSPWQRGDTGELFF. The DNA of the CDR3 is TGTGCCAGCAGCCCCTGGCAGAGAGGAGACACCGGGGAGCTGTTTTTT.

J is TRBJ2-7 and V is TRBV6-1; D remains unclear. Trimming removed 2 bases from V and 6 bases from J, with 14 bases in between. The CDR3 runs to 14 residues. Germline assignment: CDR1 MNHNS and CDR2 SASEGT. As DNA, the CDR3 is TGTGCCAGCAGTGAAAGGACCGCCATATCCGAGCAGTACTTC. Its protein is CASSERTAISEQYF.

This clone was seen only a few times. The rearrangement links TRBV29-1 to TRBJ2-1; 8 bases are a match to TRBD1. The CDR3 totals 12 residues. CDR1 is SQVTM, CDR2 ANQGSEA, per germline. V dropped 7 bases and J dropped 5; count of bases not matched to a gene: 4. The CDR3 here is CSGGGQDNEQFF. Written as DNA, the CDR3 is TGCAGCGGTGGGGGACAGGACAATGAGCAGTTCTTC.

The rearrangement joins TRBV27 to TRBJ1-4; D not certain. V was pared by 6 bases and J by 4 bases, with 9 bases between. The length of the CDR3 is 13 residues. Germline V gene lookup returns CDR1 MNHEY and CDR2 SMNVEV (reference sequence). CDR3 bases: TGTGCCAGCAGAGAACATGGTAATGAAAAACTGTTTTTT. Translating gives CASREHGNEKLFF.

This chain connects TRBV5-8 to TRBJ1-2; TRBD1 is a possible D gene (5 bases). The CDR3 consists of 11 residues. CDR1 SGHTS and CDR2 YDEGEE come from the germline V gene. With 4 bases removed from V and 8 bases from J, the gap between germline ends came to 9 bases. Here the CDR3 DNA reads TGTGCCAGCAGCCCAGGGCAAGGCTACACCTTC. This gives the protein CASSPGQGYTF.

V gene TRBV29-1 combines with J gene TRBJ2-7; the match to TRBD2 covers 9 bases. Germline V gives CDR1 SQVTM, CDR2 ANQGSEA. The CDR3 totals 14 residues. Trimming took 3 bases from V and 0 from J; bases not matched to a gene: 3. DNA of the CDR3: TGCAGCGTTGAGCGACTAGCGGACTCCTACGAGCAGTACTTC. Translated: CSVERLADSYEQYF.

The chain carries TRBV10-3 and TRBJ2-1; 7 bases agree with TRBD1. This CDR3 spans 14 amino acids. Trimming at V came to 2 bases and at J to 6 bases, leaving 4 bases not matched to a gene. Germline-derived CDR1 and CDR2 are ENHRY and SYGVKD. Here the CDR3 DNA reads TGTGCCATCAGTGAGAGGACAGGCCCCAATGAGCAGTTCTTC. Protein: CAISERTGPNEQFF.

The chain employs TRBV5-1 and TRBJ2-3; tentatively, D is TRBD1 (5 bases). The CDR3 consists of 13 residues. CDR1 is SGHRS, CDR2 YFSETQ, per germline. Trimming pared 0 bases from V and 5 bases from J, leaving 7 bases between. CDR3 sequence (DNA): TGCGCCAGCAGCTTGGAAGGGGTAGATACGCAGTATTTT. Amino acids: CASSLEGVDTQYF.

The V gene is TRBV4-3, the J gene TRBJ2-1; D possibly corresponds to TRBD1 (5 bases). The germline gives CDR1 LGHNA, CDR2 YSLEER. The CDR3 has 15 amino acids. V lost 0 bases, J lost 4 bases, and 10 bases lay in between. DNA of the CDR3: TGCGCCAGCAGCCAAGATTCGGCAGGGTACAATGAGCAGTTCTTC. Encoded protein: CASSQDSAGYNEQFF.

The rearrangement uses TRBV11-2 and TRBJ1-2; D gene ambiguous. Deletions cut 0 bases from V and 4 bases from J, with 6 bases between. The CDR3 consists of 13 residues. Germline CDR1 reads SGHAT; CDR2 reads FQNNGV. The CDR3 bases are TGTGCCAGCAGCTTAGAGCCGGTCTATGGCTACACCTTC. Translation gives CASSLEPVYGYTF.

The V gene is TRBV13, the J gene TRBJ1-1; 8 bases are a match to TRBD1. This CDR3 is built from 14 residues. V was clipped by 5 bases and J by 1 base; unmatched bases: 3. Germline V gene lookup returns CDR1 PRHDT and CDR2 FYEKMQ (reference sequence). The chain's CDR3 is CASSHGQGNTEAFF. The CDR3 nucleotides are TGTGCCAGCAGCCATGGACAGGGGAACACTGAAGCTTTCTTT.

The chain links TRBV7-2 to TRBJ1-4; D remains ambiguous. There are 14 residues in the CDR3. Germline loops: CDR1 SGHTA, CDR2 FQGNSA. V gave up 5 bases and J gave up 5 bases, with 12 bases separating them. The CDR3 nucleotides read TGTGCCAGCAGCCCCGTGGCGAGGAATGAAAAACTGTTTTTT. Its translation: CASSPVARNEKLFF.

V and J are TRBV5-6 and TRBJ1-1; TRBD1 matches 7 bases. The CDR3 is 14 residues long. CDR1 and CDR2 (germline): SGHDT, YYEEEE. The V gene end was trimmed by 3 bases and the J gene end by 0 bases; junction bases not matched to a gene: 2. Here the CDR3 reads CASSWDSLNTEAFF. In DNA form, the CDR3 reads TGTGCCAGCAGCTGGGACAGTTTGAACACTGAAGCTTTCTTT.